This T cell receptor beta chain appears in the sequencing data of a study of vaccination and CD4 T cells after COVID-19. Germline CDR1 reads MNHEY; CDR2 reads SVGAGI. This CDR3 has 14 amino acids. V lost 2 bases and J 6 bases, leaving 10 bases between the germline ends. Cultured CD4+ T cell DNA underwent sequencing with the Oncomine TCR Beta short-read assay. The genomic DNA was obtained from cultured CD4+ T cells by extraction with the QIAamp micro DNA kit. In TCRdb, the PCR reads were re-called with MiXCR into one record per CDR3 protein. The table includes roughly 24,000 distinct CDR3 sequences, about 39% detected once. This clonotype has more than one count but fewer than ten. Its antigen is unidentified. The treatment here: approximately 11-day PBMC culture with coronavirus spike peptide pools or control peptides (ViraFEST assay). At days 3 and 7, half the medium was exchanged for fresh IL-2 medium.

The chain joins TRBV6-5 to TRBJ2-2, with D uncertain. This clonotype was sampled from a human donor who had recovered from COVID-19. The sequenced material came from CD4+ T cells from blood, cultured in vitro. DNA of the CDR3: TGTGCCAGCAGTTACGCCCGTAGACCCGGGGAGCTGTTTTTT. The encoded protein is CASSYARRPGELFF.